One and the same sample provided the 24 T cell receptor beta chains below, sequenced in a study of blood T cell repertoires in COVID-19. Repertoires were generated with immunoSEQ multiplex PCR, while TCRdb's copy carries only in-frame clones and drops some. The table lists about 280,000 clones, 80% to 85% of them singletons. The sequencing sample was made of PBMCs or T cells enriched from blood (not recorded which). The receptors were sampled from a man in his forties who had been exposed to COVID-19.

There are a few counts of this clone. The V call is TRBV4-1, the J call TRBJ1-2; 7 positions agree with TRBD1. Per the germline V gene, CDR1 is MGHRA and CDR2 is YSYEKL. CDR3 length equals 13 residues. J was trimmed by 6 bases and V by 1 base; bases with no gene match: 2. CDR3 region: CASSQGQGDGYTF. CDR3 DNA: TGCGCCAGCAGCCAAGGCCAGGGGGATGGCTACACCTTC.

This clone was seen a single time. The gene calls are TRBV6-5 and TRBJ1-1; D is undetermined. Germline V CDR1 and CDR2: MNHEY, SVGAGI. Trimming took 7 bases from V and 4 from J, leaving 10 bases between them. The CDR3 sequence is 12 residues long. The DNA for the CDR3 is TGTGCCAGCACCATCGACTCCACTGAAGCTTTCTTT. Translated, it gives CASTIDSTEAFF.

This clone was seen a single time. The CDR3 spells CASSRTATGYEQYF. The CDR3 DNA sequence: TGTGCCAGCAGCAGGACAGCGACGGGCTACGAGCAGTACTTC. This rearrangement joins TRBV6-4 to TRBJ2-7, with D perhaps matching TRBD1 (6 bases). The CDR3 is 14 residues long. The germline V and J ends were trimmed by 6 bases and 3 bases, with 15 bases remaining between them. Looked up from germline, CDR1 is MRHNA and CDR2 is SNTAGT.

This chain connects TRBV19 to TRBJ1-6; maybe TRBD1 (6 bases). In germline, CDR1 is LNHDA, CDR2 SQIVND (reference sequence). The V gene lost 11 bases and the J gene lost 8 bases, with 19 bases spanning the gap. The CDR3 has 14 amino acids. The CDR3 loop is CAVAGDRPDSPLHF. CDR3 nucleotide sequence: TGTGCCGTGGCAGGGGATCGCCCAGATTCACCCCTCCACTTT.

This chain uses TRBV5-1 with TRBJ2-2; 8 bases map to TRBD2. V shed 4 bases, J shed 7 bases, and the junction held 9 bases outside the gene matches. This CDR3 spans 15 amino acids. In germline, CDR1 is SGHRS, CDR2 YFSETQ. The CDR3 loop is CASSPTAGTSGELFF. The CDR3 bases are TGCGCCAGCAGCCCGACAGCCGGGACTAGCGGGGAGCTGTTTTTT.

This clone came up a few times. This chain joins TRBV10-3 and TRBJ1-5; 8 nucleotides line up with TRBD1. This CDR3 comprises 15 residues. Per germline, CDR1 ENHRY and CDR2 SYGVKD. After removal of 8 bases from V and 10 bases from J, the junction contained 16 bases not matched to a gene. In DNA, the CDR3 is TGTGCCATCTCCGTTTCAGGACAGGGAAACGGCCCCCAGCATTTT. Amino acids: CAISVSGQGNGPQHF.

V gene TRBV9 combines with J gene TRBJ2-3; tentatively, D is TRBD2 (7 bases). CDR1 is SGDLS and CDR2 is YYNGEE in the germline V gene. The CDR3 spans 14 residues. V was shortened by 4 bases and J by 7 bases, with 16 bases between the two germline ends. The CDR3 protein is CASSPGGGPNTQYF. DNA for the CDR3: TGTGCCAGCAGCCCTGGGGGGGGGCCCAATACGCAGTATTTT.

This clone came up a few times. The CDR3 DNA sequence: TGTGCCAGCAGTTACGGGCGGGTGGGAGCTTTCTTT. Its protein is CASSYGRVGAFF. The chain carries TRBV6-6 and TRBJ1-1; D unresolved. CDR3 size: 12 residues. The V gene lost 2 bases and the J gene lost 10 bases, with 11 bases spanning the gap. Per germline, CDR1 MNHNY and CDR2 SVGAGI (reference sequence).

The V and J genes are TRBV5-1 and TRBJ1-5, with a weak D call TRBD1 (5 bases). V lost 2 bases and J 5 bases, leaving 11 bases between the germline ends. This CDR3 is built from 14 residues. Germline lookup yields CDR1 SGHRS and CDR2 YFSETQ. CDR3 bases: TGCGCCAGCAGCTTTGGGGGGAGGGATCAGCCCCAGCATTTT. It is translated as CASSFGGRDQPQHF. The variable domain in full, completed from reference TRBV5-1 and TRBJ1-5, reads KAGVTQTPRYLIKTRGQQVTLSCSPISGHRSVSWYQQTPGQGLQFLFEYFSETQRNKGNFPGRFSGRQFSNSRSEMNVSTLELGDSALYLCASSFGGRDQPQHFGDGTRLSIL.

V gene TRBV5-1 combines with J gene TRBJ2-7, with 7 bases fitting TRBD1. The CDR3 contains 14 residues. Germline V gives CDR1 SGHRS, CDR2 YFSETQ. J was trimmed by 4 bases and V by 4 bases; bases with no gene match: 8. The CDR3 coding sequence is TGCGCCAGCAGCGTGACAGGGAATGGGTACGAGCAGTACTTC. Translating gives CASSVTGNGYEQYF.

This chain links TRBV7-3 with TRBJ2-1, with no clear D. Germline V gene sequence: CDR1 SGHTA, CDR2 FQGTGA. Trimming left V 3 bases short and J 10 bases short, with 13 bases between. This CDR3 is built from 13 residues. As DNA, the CDR3 is TGTGCCAGCAGCTTTGGCCCAACCACCGAGCAGTTCTTC. Amino acids: CASSFGPTTEQFF.

This clone occurred a few times. Other DNA sequences within the sample encode an identical CDR3. The CDR3 sequence: CASSPRLATEQFF. DNA of the CDR3: TGTGCCAGCAGCCCTAGACTAGCCACCGAGCAGTTCTTC. V is TRBV11-3 and J is TRBJ2-1, with 7 nucleotides matching TRBD2. Germline V gives CDR1 SGHNT, CDR2 YENEEA. CDR3 length: 13 residues. V gave up 5 bases and J gave up 10 bases; unmatched junction bases: 8.

This rearrangement joins TRBV6-5 to TRBJ2-5; 9 bases are shared with TRBD1. The CDR3 sequence is 14 residues long. Germline V CDR1 and CDR2: MNHEY, SVGAGI. V was clipped by 6 bases and J by 5 bases; unmatched bases: 7. The CDR3 sequence is CASSPTGGGETQYF. The CDR3 nucleotides read TGTGCCAGCAGCCCGACAGGGGGTGGGGAGACCCAGTACTTC.

This chain links TRBV27 with TRBJ2-7, with 8 bases that match TRBD1. The germline gives CDR1 MNHEY, CDR2 SMNVEV (reference sequence). This CDR3 has 17 residues. The junction had 15 bases not matched to a gene; V was cut back by 5 bases and J by 3 bases. As DNA, the CDR3 is TGTGCCAGCAGTGCCCTCGGTGGCGACAGGGGATTCTACGAGCAGTACTTC. Protein: CASSALGGDRGFYEQYF.

This clone was detected only once. V and J are TRBV11-2 and TRBJ2-7, with 9 positions matching TRBD1. V lost 3 bases, J lost 4 bases, and 10 bases stayed unmatched. Per the germline V gene, CDR1 is SGHAT and CDR2 is FQNNGV. CDR3 length: 16 residues. The CDR3: CASSFGRGQGSYEQYF. The CDR3, as DNA: TGTGCCAGCAGCTTTGGAAGGGGACAGGGATCTTACGAGCAGTACTTC.

The rearrangement links TRBV6-5 to TRBJ1-6, with 7 bases aligning to TRBD1. Per germline, CDR1 MNHEY and CDR2 SVGAGI. The CDR3 contains 15 residues. The trim removed 0 bases at V and 7 bases at J, leaving 3 bases unmatched. The CDR3 sequence is CASSYSTGSNSPLHF. DNA of the CDR3: TGTGCCAGCAGTTACTCGACAGGGAGCAATTCACCCCTCCACTTT.

The chain recombines TRBV7-9 with TRBJ1-1, with TRBD1 matching over 7 bases. Germline CDR1 and CDR2: SEHNR and FQNEAQ (reference sequence). V lost 5 bases and J lost 2; bases outside the gene matches: 17. This CDR3 is 18 amino acids long. The CDR3 spells CASSRESAWGQSNTEAFF. Here the CDR3 DNA reads TGTGCCAGCAGCCGAGAGTCGGCGTGGGGACAGTCTAACACTGAAGCTTTCTTT.

This chain joins TRBV11-3 and TRBJ2-7, with 12 nucleotides matching TRBD2. Germline-derived CDR1 and CDR2 are SGHNT and YENEEA. The CDR3 is 17 residues long. After removal of 0 bases from V and 4 bases from J, the junction contained 7 bases not matched to a gene. Written as DNA, the CDR3 is TGTGCCAGCAGCTTAGATACAAGACTAGCGGGAGCGTACGAGCAGTACTTC. Its translation is CASSLDTRLAGAYEQYF. Combining the CDR3 with reference TRBV11-3 and TRBJ2-7 gives the whole variable domain EAGVVQSPRYKIIEKKQPVAFWCNPISGHNTLYWYLQNLGQGPELLIRYENEEAVDDSQLPKDRFSAERLKGVDSTLKIQPAELGDSAVYLCASSLDTRLAGAYEQYFGPGTRLTVT.

The rearrangement joins TRBV7-2 to TRBJ2-1; the D gene is possibly TRBD2 (6 bases). The CDR3 runs 15 residues. CDR1 is SGHTA, CDR2 FQGNSA, per germline. Trimming cost V 3 bases and J 4 bases, with 13 bases left between them. CDR3 region: CASSLSGLPYNEQFF. CDR3 sequence (DNA): TGTGCCAGCAGCTTGAGCGGGCTCCCTTACAATGAGCAGTTCTTC.

V and J are TRBV19 and TRBJ1-5; TRBD1 matches at 10 bases. Trimming at V came to 5 bases and at J to 1 base, leaving 5 bases not matched to a gene. The CDR3 extends over 16 amino acids. Germline CDR1 reads LNHDA; CDR2 reads SQIVND (reference sequence). The CDR3, as DNA: TGTGCCAGTAGTCGGACAGGGGGTACGAGCAATCAGCCCCAGCATTTT. Protein product: CASSRTGGTSNQPQHF.

The chain has TRBV5-6 and TRBJ2-3, with a weak D call TRBD2 (5 bases). The CDR3 has 18 residues. Germline-derived CDR1 and CDR2 are SGHDT and YYEEEE. Trimming cost V 3 bases and J 2 bases, with 22 bases left between them. In nucleotides, the CDR3 is TGTGCCAGCAGCTCGTCCTCCTTTGGCGGGTGGACCACAGATACGCAGTATTTT. It yields the protein CASSSSSFGGWTTDTQYF.

The rearrangement uses TRBV12-2 and TRBJ2-4; the table calls TRBD2, which could not be checked here. TRBV12-2 is a pseudogene locus. This CDR3 comprises 16 residues. In DNA form, the CDR3 reads TGTGCAAGTCGCCTGCACTACTCTAGCGCCAAAAACATTCAGTACTTC. It is translated as CASRLHYSSAKNIQYF.

V and J are TRBV15 and TRBJ1-5, with a possible D match to TRBD1 (6 bases). Germline CDR1 LNHNV, CDR2 YYDKDF (reference sequence). Trimming left V 4 bases short and J 0 bases short, with 19 bases between. The CDR3 length is 18 residues. The CDR3 nucleotides are TGTGCCACCAGCAAAAGAGGTCAGGGGACGTATAGCAATCAGCCCCAGCATTTT. Translating gives CATSKRGQGTYSNQPQHF. Drawing the rest from reference TRBV15 and TRBJ1-5, the complete variable domain is DAMVIQNPRYQVTQFGKPVTLSCSQTLNHNVMYWYQQKSSQAPKLLFHYYDKDFNNEADTPDNFQSRRPNTSFCFLDIRSPGLGDTAMYLCATSKRGQGTYSNQPQHFGDGTRLSIL.

The V gene is TRBV30, the J gene TRBJ1-6; D is uncertain. Per the germline V gene, CDR1 is GTSNPN and CDR2 is SVGIG (reference sequence). This CDR3 comprises 15 residues. V shed 4 bases and J shed 5 bases, with 15 bases lying between them. In DNA form, the CDR3 reads TGTGCCTGGAAAGAGAGGCAGCTTAATAATTCACCCCTCCACTTT. It codes for CAWKERQLNNSPLHF.